This is a list of T cell receptor beta chains from one sample in a study of shared clonotypes between healthy human individuals. This table comes from immunoSEQ multiplex PCR, and its TCRdb copy is limited to in-frame clones, with some not included. Of more than 450,000 clones detected, less than 85% appear once; the ten largest clones hold approximately 12%. Sequenced input: PBMCs. The receptor set was obtained from a woman between 35 and 50 years old in good health. Some clones in this sample may be carry-over from other donors' samples. Both conserved end residues are part of each CDR3. D genes are given only for firm matches. For some rows the clone size is stated as once, few or many, or as a class when expanded; others skip it.

clone_size	v_call	d_call	j_call	cdr3_nt	cdr3_aa
.	TRBV7-9	.	TRBJ2-5	TGTGCCAGCAGTCCCCGGGGCCCCGACGGGACCCAGTACTTC	CASSPRGPDGTQYF
.	TRBV7-8	.	TRBJ2-5	TGTGCCAGCAGCTTAGGACTTAGCGTGGAGACCCAGTACTTC	CASSLGLSVETQYF
.	TRBV7-3	.	TRBJ1-2	TGTGCCAGCAGCTTAAAGGAGAAGGGTTCCTGGGGCTATGGCTACACCTTC	CASSLKEKGSWGYGYTF
.	TRBV18	TRBD2	TRBJ2-1	TGTGCCAGCTCACAGCGGGAGGACAATGAGCAGTTCTTC	CASSQREDNEQFF
.	TRBV11-2	.	TRBJ1-6	TGTGCCAGCAGCTTACCGGGGGATAATTCACCCCTCCACTTT	CASSLPGDNSPLHF
.	TRBV30	.	TRBJ2-3	TGTGCCTGGAGTGTAGGAGGGAGCACAGATACGCAGTATTTT	CAWSVGGSTDTQYF
.	TRBV15	TRBD1	TRBJ1-5	TGTGCCACCAGCAGAAAAGAACAGGGGCCGCCCCAGCATTTT	CATSRKEQGPPQHF
.	TRBV5-1	TRBD2	TRBJ2-7	TGCGCCAGCAGCTCGGGACTAGCGGTCCACGAGCAGTACTTC	CASSSGLAVHEQYF
once	TRBV7-2	TRBD2	TRBJ2-1	TGTGCCAGCAGCTCGGGACTAGGGTATAATGAGCAGTTCTTC	CASSSGLGYNEQFF
.	TRBV11-2	.	TRBJ2-1	TGTGCCAGCAGCCCCATACGCGGATCGGCCTACAATGAGCAGTTCTTC	CASSPIRGSAYNEQFF
.	TRBV30	.	TRBJ2-5	TGTGCCTGGAATCGAGGTCTCGGGGAGACCCAGTACTTC	CAWNRGLGETQYF
.	TRBV5-4	.	TRBJ2-3	TGTGCCAGCAGCTCGACAGGGACTCCAGATACGCAGTATTTT	CASSSTGTPDTQYF
.	TRBV28	.	TRBJ2-1	TGTGCCAGCACTTACAGGAATGAGCAGTTCTTC	CASTYRNEQFF
.	TRBV7-9	TRBD2	TRBJ2-1	TGTGCCAGCAGCTTAGAGACGGGAGGGCCAAGTGAGCAGTTCTTC	CASSLETGGPSEQFF
.	TRBV5-1	.	TRBJ2-3	TGCGCCAGCAGCTTGTGGTCGGATTCGGCGCAGTATTTT	CASSLWSDSAQYF
.	TRBV7-8	.	TRBJ2-1	TGTGCCAGCAGCCCAGGGGGGGTGATAAACAATGAGCAGTTCTTC	CASSPGGVINNEQFF
once	TRBV19	.	TRBJ2-3	TGTGCCAGCGCGCGGGTGGGGGGCGAAGCTGATACGCAGTATTTT	CASARVGGEADTQYF
.	TRBV18	.	TRBJ2-5	TGTGCCAGCTCCCCCGGAATCGGGGAGACCCAGTACTTC	CASSPGIGETQYF
.	TRBV9	TRBD1	TRBJ1-2	TGTGCCAGCAGCGTAGTTCTCGGGACAGGGTTTTGGCGTGGCTACACCTTC	CASSVVLGTGFWRGYTF
once	TRBV18	.	TRBJ2-7	TGTGCCAGCTCACCACCCGGCAGGGCCCCCTACGAGCAGTACTTC	CASSPPGRAPYEQYF
.	TRBV2	TRBD1	TRBJ2-3	TGTGCCAGAGGGACAGGGGAAGTAGATACGCAGTATTTT	CARGTGEVDTQYF
.	TRBV28	TRBD2	TRBJ2-1	TGTGCCAGCAGGCCATCCCGGAATAAAAGCGGGAGGACCCTCGACAATGAGCAGTTCTTC	CASRPSRNKSGRTLDNEQFF
.	TRBV11-2	.	TRBJ2-7	TGTGCCAGCAGCCCTAGCTACGAGCAGTACTTC	CASSPSYEQYF
.	TRBV21-1	.	TRBJ2-1	TGTGCCAGCACTTCGCGGGAGGTCTACAATGAGCAGTTCTTC	CASTSREVYNEQFF
few	TRBV7-2	TRBD2	TRBJ2-7	TGTGCCAGCAGACCGGGACTAGCAACGGCCCACGAGCAGTACTTC	CASRPGLATAHEQYF
.	TRBV29-1	.	TRBJ1-2	TGCAGCGTTGCGCTTCCCGGGACAAACTATGGCTACACCTTC	CSVALPGTNYGYTF
medium-sized	TRBV5-5	TRBD2	TRBJ2-2	TGTGCCAGCAGCTGGACTAGCGGGAACACCGGGGAGCTGTTTTTT	CASSWTSGNTGELFF
.	TRBV5-1	TRBD2	TRBJ2-3	TGCGCCAGCAGCTTGCCAGCGGGAGTCGGTACAGATACGCAGTATTTT	CASSLPAGVGTDTQYF
.	TRBV4-1	.	TRBJ2-7	TGCGCCAGCAGCCGAGACGACAGCTCCTACGAGCAGTACTTC	CASSRDDSSYEQYF
once	TRBV10-3	.	TRBJ1-5	TGTGCCATCAGCCGACAGCATAGCAATCAGCCCCAGCATTTT	CAISRQHSNQPQHF
.	TRBV21-1	.	TRBJ2-6	TGTGCCAGCAGCCTCGCCGGGGGAGCCGGGGCCAACGTCCTGACTTTC	CASSLAGGAGANVLTF
few	TRBV19	.	TRBJ2-7	TGTGCCAGTAGTTTACAACCCGAAGGCTACGAGCAGTACTTC	CASSLQPEGYEQYF
.	TRBV5-1	.	TRBJ1-1	TGCGCCAGCAGCTTAGGGGTCTCCTCTCTGAACACTGAAGCTTTCTTT	CASSLGVSSLNTEAFF
.	TRBV6-4	.	TRBJ2-7	TGTGCCAGCAGTGACTATCGTGGGGCCGAGCAGTACTTC	CASSDYRGAEQYF
.	TRBV30	.	TRBJ1-4	TGTGCCGGAATCGCAACTAATGAAAAACTGTTTTTT	CAGIATNEKLFF
few	TRBV27	.	TRBJ2-2	TGTGCCAGCAGGAGGTCTAGCAGTACCGGGGAGCTGTTTTTT	CASRRSSSTGELFF
.	TRBV18	TRBD1	TRBJ2-4	TGTGCCAGCTCACAGGGACAGGTGGGAAAAAACATTCAGTACTTC	CASSQGQVGKNIQYF
.	TRBV19	.	TRBJ2-6	TGTGCCAGTAGTAAGGAGGGGGGAGGCAACGTCCTGACTTTC	CASSKEGGGNVLTF
.	TRBV19	TRBD1	TRBJ2-1	TGTGCCATTTCGGGGCTAGTAGGGGGCAGTGAGCAGTTCTTC	CAISGLVGGSEQFF
.	TRBV19	.	TRBJ2-3	TGTGCCAGTAGGAGACTAGACACAGATACGCAGTATTTT	CASRRLDTDTQYF
.	TRBV6-6	TRBD1	TRBJ1-4	TGTGCCAGCAGCAGGACAGGGAAGGATGAAAAACTGTTTTTT	CASSRTGKDEKLFF
.	TRBV28	.	TRBJ2-5	TGTGCCAGCAGTTTTCGAGCCCCGGAAGAGACCCAGTACTTC	CASSFRAPEETQYF
.	TRBV28	TRBD1	TRBJ1-4	TGTGCCAGCAGTCCGGACAGGGCCGGTGAAAAACTGTTTTTT	CASSPDRAGEKLFF
few	TRBV7-9	.	TRBJ2-3	TGTGCCAGCAGCCGTGGCTCCGGGGGTAGCACAGATACGCAGTATTTT	CASSRGSGGSTDTQYF
.	TRBV9	.	TRBJ1-6	TGTGCCAGCAGCGTAGCTTTACAGGGAGATTCACCCCTCCACTTT	CASSVALQGDSPLHF
.	TRBV4-1	TRBD2	TRBJ2-5	TGCGCCAGCAGCCAGATACCGGGACTAGCGAGGGAGACCCAGTACTTC	CASSQIPGLARETQYF
.	TRBV9	TRBD2	TRBJ2-2	TGTGCCAGCAGCGGTAGCGGGAGTCGGTACACCGGGGAGCTGTTTTTT	CASSGSGSRYTGELFF
once	TRBV12-5	.	TRBJ2-7	TGTGCTAGTGGTTTGACAGGGAGGTGGGAGCAGTACTTC	CASGLTGRWEQYF
.	TRBV29-1	.	TRBJ2-1	TGCAGCGTTGAAGATAACAAGGGGGGGACAAGGAATGAGCAGTTCTTC	CSVEDNKGGTRNEQFF
.	TRBV5-1	.	TRBJ2-5	TGCGCCAGCAGCTTGGCCCAGGGGGGCCAAGAGACCCAGTACTTC	CASSLAQGGQETQYF